Sequencing of this TCR beta chain was carried out in a study of T cell responses to AZD1222 COVID-19 vaccine. General study results and limits: Donors were chiefly white British, with a greater number of females, and clonal diversity was perhaps underestimated. Spike-specific TCR depth and breadth grew after two AZD1222 doses. Epitopes outside B.1.351 and B.1.1.7 mutated regions reportedly drew nearly half of spike TCRs.

Only in-frame clones appear in the TCRdb table, and some are missing; sequencing was by immunoSEQ multiplex PCR. Of 95,000 to 150,000 clones listed, roughly 90% were seen once; the top ten hold 3.5% to 5%. Trimming pared 5 bases from V and 4 bases from J, leaving 15 bases between. Germline V gives CDR1 MDHEN, CDR2 SYDVKM. This CDR3 has 15 residues. Points on this clone: The antigen is not known.

The sample consisted of peripheral blood, taken on day 0 of AZD1222 vaccination. The clonotype was recovered from an adult in good health. The chain is built from TRBV28 and TRBJ2-1, with D possibly being TRBD1 (6 bases). The CDR3 protein is CASSPGVGVYNEQFF. In DNA form, the CDR3 reads TGTGCCAGCAGTCCAGGGGTTGGGGTTTACAATGAGCAGTTCTTC.